This TCR beta chain was obtained from a study of beta chain features in type 1 diabetes. Notes on the study in general: A potential PCR bias toward shorter templates would be equal in patient and control samples. Across all four CD4+ subsets, people with type 1 diabetes showed modestly shorter TCRB CDR3s. Lower insertion and higher deletion counts appeared at VDJ junctions in type 1 diabetes patients.

The V and J ends lost 6 bases and 2 bases, in that order; junction bases with no gene match: 15. The CDR3 has 19 residues. Germline V gene sequence: CDR1 MDHEN, CDR2 SYDVKM. Every isolated RNA sample was fully reverse transcribed, so sequencing captured expressed TCRB transcripts. Naive, central memory and regulatory T cell samples produced a mean of about 4 million reads. The data were produced by immunoSEQ multiplex PCR, yet TCRdb's version contains in-frame clones alone and is incomplete. The table has a few hundred thousand clones, approximately 11% seen once. Details on this clone: Its specificity is unknown.

The genes are TRBV28 and TRBJ2-6; TRBD2 matches 8 bases. The sequenced sample was naive CD4+ T cells from blood. This TCR came from a young woman in good health. In nucleotides, the CDR3 is TGTGCCAGCAGCGAACCAATCGGGAGCGGGAGACCTGGGGCCAACGTCCTGACTTTC. As protein: CASSEPIGSGRPGANVLTF.